The rows below give T cell receptor beta chains drawn from one sample of a study of shared clonotypes between healthy human individuals. This table comes from immunoSEQ multiplex PCR, and its TCRdb copy is limited to in-frame clones, with some not included. The sample has roughly 2.5 million clones; more than 80% are singletons. The sample was naive CD4+ T cells sorted from blood. All receptors derive from a man between 18 and 35 years old in good health. Each CDR3 is given with its conserved first and last residue. The D gene is left open where the match is weak. Only part of the rows carry a size: once, few, many, or a class if the clone is expanded.

CDR3 protein: CASSDLGTNTGELFF; CDR3 DNA: TGTGCCAGCAGCGACCTTGGGACGAACACCGGGGAGCTGTTTTTT; J gene: TRBJ2-2; clone size: few; D gene: NA; V gene: TRBV9
CDR3 protein: CATSRGGLSYEQYF; CDR3 DNA: TGTGCCACCAGCAGAGGGGGACTGAGCTACGAGCAGTACTTC; J gene: TRBJ2-7; clone size: NA; D gene: NA; V gene: TRBV15
CDR3 protein: CASRPSGSFNEQFF; CDR3 DNA: TGTGCCAGCAGGCCTAGCGGGAGTTTCAATGAGCAGTTCTTC; J gene: TRBJ2-1; clone size: NA; D gene: TRBD2; V gene: TRBV2
CDR3 protein: CAWSATVPNYGYTF; CDR3 DNA: TGTGCCTGGAGTGCGACAGTACCTAACTATGGCTACACCTTC; J gene: TRBJ1-2; clone size: NA; D gene: NA; V gene: TRBV30
CDR3 protein: CASSPSGTNYGYTF; CDR3 DNA: TGCGCCAGCAGTCCTTCCGGGACCAACTATGGCTACACCTTC; J gene: TRBJ1-2; clone size: NA; D gene: NA; V gene: TRBV5-1
CDR3 protein: CASSPTGGSTEAFF; CDR3 DNA: TGTGCCAGCTCACCGACAGGGGGAAGCACTGAAGCTTTCTTT; J gene: TRBJ1-1; clone size: NA; D gene: TRBD1; V gene: TRBV18
CDR3 protein: CASSERVNFGEKLFF; CDR3 DNA: TGTGCCAGCAGTGAAAGGGTAAACTTTGGGGAGAAACTGTTTTTT; J gene: TRBJ1-4; clone size: NA; D gene: NA; V gene: TRBV2
CDR3 protein: CASSQATAIGEKLFF; CDR3 DNA: TGCGCCAGCAGCCAAGCAACAGCCATCGGGGAAAAACTGTTTTTT; J gene: TRBJ1-4; clone size: NA; D gene: NA; V gene: TRBV4-1
CDR3 protein: CASTGGLAIMPDTQYF; CDR3 DNA: TGCGCCAGCACGGGCGGACTAGCCATCATGCCAGATACGCAGTATTTT; J gene: TRBJ2-3; clone size: NA; D gene: TRBD2; V gene: TRBV5-1
CDR3 protein: CASSSPGHLIQETQYF; CDR3 DNA: TGTGCCAGCAGCTCCCCGGGACATTTGATCCAAGAGACCCAGTACTTC; J gene: TRBJ2-5; clone size: NA; D gene: NA; V gene: TRBV7-9
CDR3 protein: CASSYRDRGLGYTF; CDR3 DNA: TGTGCCAGCAGTTACCGGGACAGAGGGCTTGGCTACACCTTC; J gene: TRBJ1-2; clone size: NA; D gene: TRBD1; V gene: TRBV6-5
CDR3 protein: CASSEARLTGELFF; CDR3 DNA: TGTGCCAGCAGTGAAGCGCGTTTGACCGGGGAGCTGTTTTTT; J gene: TRBJ2-2; clone size: once; D gene: NA; V gene: TRBV2
CDR3 protein: CASSLARQGPLTGELFF; CDR3 DNA: TGCGCCAGCAGCTTGGCGCGACAGGGCCCCCTCACCGGGGAGCTGTTTTTT; J gene: TRBJ2-2; clone size: NA; D gene: TRBD1; V gene: TRBV5-1
CDR3 protein: CASSYEVYQPQHF; CDR3 DNA: TGTGCCAGCAGTTACGAAGTGTATCAGCCCCAGCATTTT; J gene: TRBJ1-5; clone size: NA; D gene: NA; V gene: TRBV6-5
CDR3 protein: CASTLGLAGGHEQFF; CDR3 DNA: TGCGCCAGCACCTTGGGACTAGCGGGAGGGCATGAGCAGTTCTTC; J gene: TRBJ2-1; clone size: NA; D gene: TRBD2; V gene: TRBV5-1
CDR3 protein: CASLRDSANEKLFF; CDR3 DNA: TGTGCCAGCCTCCGGGACAGTGCTAATGAAAAACTGTTTTTT; J gene: TRBJ1-4; clone size: once; D gene: TRBD1; V gene: TRBV6-1
CDR3 protein: CAISAGTVGSPLHF; CDR3 DNA: TGTGCCATCAGTGCGGGGACAGTCGGTTCACCCCTCCACTTT; J gene: TRBJ1-6; clone size: few; D gene: TRBD1; V gene: TRBV10-3
CDR3 protein: CASSFGRGRGDSYSPLHF; CDR3 DNA: TGTGCCAGCAGCTTCGGACGAGGCAGGGGCGATAGTTATTCACCCCTCCACTTT; J gene: TRBJ1-6; clone size: NA; D gene: NA; V gene: TRBV7-2
CDR3 protein: CASSFYGGARTDTQYF; CDR3 DNA: TGTGCCAGCAGCTTCTACGGGGGGGCGCGCACAGATACGCAGTATTTT; J gene: TRBJ2-3; clone size: NA; D gene: TRBD2; V gene: TRBV11-2
CDR3 protein: CASSFAGGVAGGRSYEQYF; CDR3 DNA: TGTGCCAGCAGCTTTGCGGGTGGAGTAGCGGGGGGCCGCTCCTACGAGCAGTACTTC; J gene: TRBJ2-7; clone size: NA; D gene: TRBD2; V gene: TRBV5-5
CDR3 protein: CASNPYRTSGSYNEQFF; CDR3 DNA: TGTGCCAGCAACCCCTATCGGACTAGCGGATCCTACAATGAGCAGTTCTTC; J gene: TRBJ2-1; clone size: NA; D gene: TRBD2; V gene: TRBV2
CDR3 protein: CASSLLGLMNTEAFF; CDR3 DNA: TGTGCCAGCAGCTTACTCGGATTGATGAACACTGAAGCTTTCTTT; J gene: TRBJ1-1; clone size: NA; D gene: NA; V gene: TRBV7-2
CDR3 protein: CASSALAGGSTDTQYF; CDR3 DNA: TGTGCCAGCAGCGCACTAGCGGGGGGGTCCACAGATACGCAGTATTTT; J gene: TRBJ2-3; clone size: NA; D gene: TRBD2; V gene: TRBV9
CDR3 protein: CASSYRQTNYGYTF; CDR3 DNA: TGTGCCAGCAGTTACCGACAGACTAACTATGGCTACACCTTC; J gene: TRBJ1-2; clone size: NA; D gene: NA; V gene: TRBV6-5
CDR3 protein: CASSPWDRAPTYGYTF; CDR3 DNA: TGTGCCAGCAGCCCATGGGACAGGGCCCCCACCTATGGCTACACCTTC; J gene: TRBJ1-2; clone size: few; D gene: TRBD1; V gene: TRBV9
CDR3 protein: CASSSGGLGANVLTF; CDR3 DNA: TGCGCCAGCAGCTCGGGAGGTCTCGGGGCCAACGTCCTGACTTTC; J gene: TRBJ2-6; clone size: NA; D gene: TRBD2; V gene: TRBV5-1
CDR3 protein: CASSLVASGGIVSTDTQYF; CDR3 DNA: TGTGCCAGCAGCTTAGTTGCTAGCGGGGGCATCGTAAGCACAGATACGCAGTATTTT; J gene: TRBJ2-3; clone size: NA; D gene: TRBD2; V gene: TRBV7-2
CDR3 protein: CAWSVGRGGETQYF; CDR3 DNA: TGTGCCTGGAGTGTCGGCAGGGGAGGAGAGACCCAGTACTTC; J gene: TRBJ2-5; clone size: once; D gene: NA; V gene: TRBV30
CDR3 protein: CATSGRDRAPMNTEAFF; CDR3 DNA: TGTGCCACCAGCGGCCGAGACAGGGCCCCAATGAACACTGAAGCTTTCTTT; J gene: TRBJ1-1; clone size: NA; D gene: TRBD1; V gene: TRBV15
CDR3 protein: CASSLTDRYTGELFF; CDR3 DNA: TGTGCCAGCAGCTTGACAGATAGATACACCGGGGAGCTGTTTTTT; J gene: TRBJ2-2; clone size: once; D gene: NA; V gene: TRBV7-2
CDR3 protein: CAIRAGSTNEKLFF; CDR3 DNA: TGTGCCATCAGAGCCGGGAGCACTAATGAAAAACTGTTTTTT; J gene: TRBJ1-4; clone size: NA; D gene: NA; V gene: TRBV10-3
CDR3 protein: CASSLRSRPYNEQFF; CDR3 DNA: TGTGCCAGCAGTTTACGGTCCCGACCGTACAATGAGCAGTTCTTC; J gene: TRBJ2-1; clone size: NA; D gene: NA; V gene: TRBV27
CDR3 protein: CASSGAGTGGTRGTDTQYF; CDR3 DNA: TGTGCCAGCAGTGGTGCCGGGACAGGAGGCACAAGGGGGACAGATACGCAGTATTTT; J gene: TRBJ2-3; clone size: NA; D gene: TRBD1; V gene: TRBV7-2
CDR3 protein: CASSSLPTDTQYF; CDR3 DNA: TGTGCCAGCAGCTCTCTCCCCACAGATACGCAGTATTTT; J gene: TRBJ2-3; clone size: NA; D gene: NA; V gene: TRBV13
CDR3 protein: CASSGTPGAYEQYF; CDR3 DNA: TGTGCCAGCAGCGGTACCCCTGGTGCCTACGAGCAGTACTTC; J gene: TRBJ2-7; clone size: NA; D gene: NA; V gene: TRBV7-9
CDR3 protein: CASSLERRGQDTQYF; CDR3 DNA: TGTGCCAGCAGTTTAGAGCGGCGGGGGCAAGATACGCAGTATTTT; J gene: TRBJ2-3; clone size: NA; D gene: NA; V gene: TRBV28
CDR3 protein: CASSQTGRSNQPQHF; CDR3 DNA: TGTGCCAGCAGTCAGACAGGGAGAAGCAATCAGCCCCAGCATTTT; J gene: TRBJ1-5; clone size: NA; D gene: TRBD1; V gene: TRBV27
CDR3 protein: CASSRTDENSPLHF; CDR3 DNA: TGTGCCAGCAGTCGGACAGACGAGAATTCACCCCTCCACTTT; J gene: TRBJ1-6; clone size: NA; D gene: NA; V gene: TRBV5-5
CDR3 protein: CATSRDGFPGELFF; CDR3 DNA: TGTGCCACCAGCAGAGATGGATTTCCCGGGGAGCTGTTTTTT; J gene: TRBJ2-2; clone size: NA; D gene: NA; V gene: TRBV15
CDR3 protein: CASSPAGGGYGYTF; CDR3 DNA: TGTGCCAGCAGTCCCGCCGGGGGCGGCTATGGCTACACCTTC; J gene: TRBJ1-2; clone size: NA; D gene: NA; V gene: TRBV6-5
CDR3 protein: CASSLGGGTEAFF; CDR3 DNA: TGCGCCAGCAGCTTGGGGGGTGGCACTGAAGCTTTCTTT; J gene: TRBJ1-1; clone size: NA; D gene: NA; V gene: TRBV5-1
CDR3 protein: CASKATTYEQYF; CDR3 DNA: TGTGCCAGCAAGGCCACCACCTACGAGCAGTACTTC; J gene: TRBJ2-7; clone size: NA; D gene: NA; V gene: TRBV28
CDR3 protein: CASSSQGANNSPLHF; CDR3 DNA: TGTGCCAGCAGCTCACAGGGGGCGAATAATTCACCCCTCCACTTT; J gene: TRBJ1-6; clone size: NA; D gene: TRBD1; V gene: TRBV11-2
CDR3 protein: CASSLDQRQPQHF; CDR3 DNA: TGTGCCAGCAGCTTAGATCAGCGGCAGCCCCAGCATTTT; J gene: TRBJ1-5; clone size: NA; D gene: NA; V gene: TRBV11-2
CDR3 protein: CASSALAGGSYEQYF; CDR3 DNA: TGTGCCAGCAGTGCACTAGCGGGAGGGTCCTACGAGCAGTACTTC; J gene: TRBJ2-7; clone size: NA; D gene: TRBD2; V gene: TRBV2
CDR3 protein: CASSRRQSYEQYF; CDR3 DNA: TGTGCCAGCAGTCGACGACAGTCCTACGAGCAGTACTTC; J gene: TRBJ2-7; clone size: NA; D gene: NA; V gene: TRBV6-6